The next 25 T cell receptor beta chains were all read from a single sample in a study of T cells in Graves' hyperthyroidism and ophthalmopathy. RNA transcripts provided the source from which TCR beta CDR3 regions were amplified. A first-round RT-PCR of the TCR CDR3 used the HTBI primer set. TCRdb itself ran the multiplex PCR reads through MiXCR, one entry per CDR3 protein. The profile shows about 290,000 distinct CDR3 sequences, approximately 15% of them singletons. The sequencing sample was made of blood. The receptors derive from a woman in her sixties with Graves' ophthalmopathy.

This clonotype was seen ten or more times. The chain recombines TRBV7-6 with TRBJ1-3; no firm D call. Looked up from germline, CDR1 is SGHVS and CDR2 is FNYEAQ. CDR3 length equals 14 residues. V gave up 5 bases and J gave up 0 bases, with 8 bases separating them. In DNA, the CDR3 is TGTGCCAGCAGCAGCCGGGACTCTGGAAACACCATATATTTT. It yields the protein CASSSRDSGNTIYF.

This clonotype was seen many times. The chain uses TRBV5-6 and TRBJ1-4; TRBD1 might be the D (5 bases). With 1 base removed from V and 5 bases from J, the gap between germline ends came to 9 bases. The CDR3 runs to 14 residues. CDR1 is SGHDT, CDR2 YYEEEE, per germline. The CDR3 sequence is CASSLRRGNEKLFF. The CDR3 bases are TGTGCCAGCAGCTTGAGACGGGGGAATGAAAAACTGTTTTTT.

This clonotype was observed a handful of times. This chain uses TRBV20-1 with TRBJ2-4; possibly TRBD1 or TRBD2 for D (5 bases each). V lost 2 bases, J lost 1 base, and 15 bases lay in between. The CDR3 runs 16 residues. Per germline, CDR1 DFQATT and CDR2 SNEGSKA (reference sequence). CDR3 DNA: TGCAGTGCTAGACCCGAGAGATGGGGGGCCAAAAACATTCAGTACTTC. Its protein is CSARPERWGAKNIQYF.

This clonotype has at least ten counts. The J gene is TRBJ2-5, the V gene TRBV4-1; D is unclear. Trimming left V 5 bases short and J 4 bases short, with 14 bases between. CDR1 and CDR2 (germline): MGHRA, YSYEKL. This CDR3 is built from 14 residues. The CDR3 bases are TGCGCCAGCAGCTTAGGCCCAGAGGTAGAGACCCAGTACTTC. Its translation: CASSLGPEVETQYF.

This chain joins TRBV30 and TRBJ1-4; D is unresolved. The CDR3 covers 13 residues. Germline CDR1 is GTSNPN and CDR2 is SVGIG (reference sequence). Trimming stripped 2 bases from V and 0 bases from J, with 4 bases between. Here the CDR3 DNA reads TGTGCCTGGAGTCTGGCAACTAATGAAAAACTGTTTTTT. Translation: CAWSLATNEKLFF.

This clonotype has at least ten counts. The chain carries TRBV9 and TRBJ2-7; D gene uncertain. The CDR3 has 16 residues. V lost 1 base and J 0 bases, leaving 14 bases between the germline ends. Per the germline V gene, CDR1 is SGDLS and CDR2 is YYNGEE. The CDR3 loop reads CASSVLPRASSYEQYF. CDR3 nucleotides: TGTGCCAGCAGCGTACTCCCTCGGGCCAGCTCCTACGAGCAGTACTTC. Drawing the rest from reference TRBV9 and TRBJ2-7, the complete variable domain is DSGVTQTPKHLITATGQRVTLRCSPRSGDLSVYWYQQSLDQGLQFLIQYYNGEERAKGNILERFSAQQFPDLHSELNLSSLELGDSALYFCASSVLPRASSYEQYFGPGTRLTVT.

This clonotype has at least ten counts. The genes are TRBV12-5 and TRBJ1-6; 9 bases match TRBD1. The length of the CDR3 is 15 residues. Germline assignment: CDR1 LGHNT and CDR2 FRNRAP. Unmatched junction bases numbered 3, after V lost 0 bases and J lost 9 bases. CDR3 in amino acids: CASGLVLDRGSPLHF. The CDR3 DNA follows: TGTGCTAGTGGTTTGGTTTTGGACAGGGGTTCACCCCTCCACTTT.

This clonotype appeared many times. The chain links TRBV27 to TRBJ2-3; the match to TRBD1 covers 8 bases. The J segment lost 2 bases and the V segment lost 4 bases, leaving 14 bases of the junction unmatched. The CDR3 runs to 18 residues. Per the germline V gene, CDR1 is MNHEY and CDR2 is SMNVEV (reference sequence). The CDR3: CASSSRLPGQVNTDTQYF. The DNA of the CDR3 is TGTGCCAGCAGTTCCCGCCTGCCGGGACAGGTGAACACAGATACGCAGTATTTT.

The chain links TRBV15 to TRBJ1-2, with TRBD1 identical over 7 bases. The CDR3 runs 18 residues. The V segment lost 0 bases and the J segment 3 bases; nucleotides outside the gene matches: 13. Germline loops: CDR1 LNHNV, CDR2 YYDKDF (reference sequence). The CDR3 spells CATSRDPSPRGFDYGYTF. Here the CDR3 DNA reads TGTGCCACCAGCAGAGATCCTTCCCCCAGGGGGTTCGACTATGGCTACACCTTC.

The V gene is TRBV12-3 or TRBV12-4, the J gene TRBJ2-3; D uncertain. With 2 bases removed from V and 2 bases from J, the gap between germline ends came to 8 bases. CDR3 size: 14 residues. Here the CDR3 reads CASSLPVVTDTQYF. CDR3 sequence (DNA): TGTGCCAGCAGTTTACCGGTAGTCACAGATACGCAGTATTTT.

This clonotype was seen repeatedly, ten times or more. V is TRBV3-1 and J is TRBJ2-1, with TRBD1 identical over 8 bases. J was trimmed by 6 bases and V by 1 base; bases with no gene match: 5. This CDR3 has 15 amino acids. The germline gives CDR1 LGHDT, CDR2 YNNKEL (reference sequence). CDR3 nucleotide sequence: TGTGCCAGCAGCCAAGGGACAGGGTTAGGCAATGAGCAGTTCTTC. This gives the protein CASSQGTGLGNEQFF.

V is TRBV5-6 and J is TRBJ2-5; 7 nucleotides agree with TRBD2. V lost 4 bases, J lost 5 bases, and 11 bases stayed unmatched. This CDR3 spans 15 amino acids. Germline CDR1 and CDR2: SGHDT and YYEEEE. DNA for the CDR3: TGTGCCAGCAGCCGGTCGGGGGGAGGTTGGGAGACCCAGTACTTC. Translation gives CASSRSGGGWETQYF.

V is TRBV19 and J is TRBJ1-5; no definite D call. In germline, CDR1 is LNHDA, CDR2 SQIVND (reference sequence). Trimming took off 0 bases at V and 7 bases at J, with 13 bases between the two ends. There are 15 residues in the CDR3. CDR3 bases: TGTGCCAGTAGTATAGATCGCGGCGGCATGCAGCCCCAGCATTTT. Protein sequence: CASSIDRGGMQPQHF.

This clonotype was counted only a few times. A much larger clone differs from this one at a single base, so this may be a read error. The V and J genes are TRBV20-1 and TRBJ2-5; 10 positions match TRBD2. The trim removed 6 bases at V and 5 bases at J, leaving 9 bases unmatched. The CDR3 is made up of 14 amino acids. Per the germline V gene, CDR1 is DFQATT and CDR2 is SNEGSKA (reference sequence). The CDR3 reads CSASGTSALETQYF. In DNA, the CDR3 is TGCAGTGCCTCCGGGACTAGCGCTCTCGAGACCCAGTACTTC.

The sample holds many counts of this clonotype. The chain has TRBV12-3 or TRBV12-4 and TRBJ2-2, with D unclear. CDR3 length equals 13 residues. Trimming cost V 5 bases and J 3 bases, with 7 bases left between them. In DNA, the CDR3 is TGTGCCAGCAGTATAGGGCACACCGGGGAGCTGTTTTTT. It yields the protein CASSIGHTGELFF.

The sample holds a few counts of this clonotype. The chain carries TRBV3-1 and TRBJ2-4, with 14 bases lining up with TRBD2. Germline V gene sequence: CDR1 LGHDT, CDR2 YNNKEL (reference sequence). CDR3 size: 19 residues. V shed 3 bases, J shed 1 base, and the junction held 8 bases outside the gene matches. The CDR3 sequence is CASSHGLAGGPRAKNIQYF. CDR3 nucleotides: TGTGCCAGCAGCCACGGACTAGCGGGGGGTCCTCGGGCCAAAAACATTCAGTACTTC.

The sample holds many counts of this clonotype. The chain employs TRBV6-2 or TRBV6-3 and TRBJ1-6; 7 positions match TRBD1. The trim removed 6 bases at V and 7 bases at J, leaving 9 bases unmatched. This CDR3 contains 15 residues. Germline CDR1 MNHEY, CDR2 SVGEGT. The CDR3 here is CASRNDGTANSPLHF. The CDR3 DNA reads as TGTGCCAGCAGAAACGACGGGACAGCCAATTCACCCCTCCACTTT.

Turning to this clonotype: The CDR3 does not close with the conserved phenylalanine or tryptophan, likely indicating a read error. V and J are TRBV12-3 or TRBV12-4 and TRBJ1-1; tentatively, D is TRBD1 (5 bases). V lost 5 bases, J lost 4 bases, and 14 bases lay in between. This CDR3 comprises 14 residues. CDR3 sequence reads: CASSPGRGGTEAFS. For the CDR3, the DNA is TGTGCCAGCAGTCCCGGCCGGGGGGGCACTGAAGCTTTCTCC.

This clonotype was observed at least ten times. The CDR3 spells CASSEPITGRSYEQYF. In nucleotides, the CDR3 is TGTGCCAGCAGTGAACCTATAACAGGACGCTCCTACGAGCAGTACTTC. The chain combines TRBV2 with TRBJ2-7; D is perhaps TRBD1 (5 bases). The V gene lost 2 bases and the J gene lost 0 bases, with 14 bases spanning the gap. The CDR3 spans 16 residues. The germline gives CDR1 SNHLY, CDR2 FYNNEI.

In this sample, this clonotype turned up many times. The CDR3 here is CASWTGETQYF. The CDR3 DNA reads TGTGCCAGTTGGACCGGAGAGACCCAGTACTTC. The V and J genes are TRBV27 and TRBJ2-5; D is uncertain. Per the germline V gene, CDR1 is MNHEY and CDR2 is SMNVEV (reference sequence). V was trimmed by 9 bases and J by 4 bases, leaving 9 bases between them. This CDR3 contains 11 residues.

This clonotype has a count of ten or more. The CDR3 here is CASSLVGSGGASREQYF. In DNA, the CDR3 is TGTGCCAGCAGCTTAGTTGGTAGCGGGGGGGCTTCTCGTGAGCAGTACTTC. The gene calls are TRBV7-2 and TRBJ2-7; 11 nucleotides agree with TRBD2. The CDR3 is made up of 17 amino acids. CDR1 is SGHTA and CDR2 is FQGNSA in the germline V gene. V gave up 1 base and J gave up 7 bases; unmatched junction bases: 12.

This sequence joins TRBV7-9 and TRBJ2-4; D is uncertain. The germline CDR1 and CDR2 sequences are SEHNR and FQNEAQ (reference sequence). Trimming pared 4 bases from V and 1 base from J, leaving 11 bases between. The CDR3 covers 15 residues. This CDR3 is CASSSPRRAKNIQYF. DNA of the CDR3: TGTGCCAGCAGCTCCCCCCGGCGGGCCAAAAACATTCAGTACTTC.

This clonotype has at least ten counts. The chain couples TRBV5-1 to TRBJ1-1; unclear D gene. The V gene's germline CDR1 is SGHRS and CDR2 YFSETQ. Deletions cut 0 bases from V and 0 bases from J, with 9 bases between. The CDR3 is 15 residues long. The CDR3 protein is CASSLGSQLNTEAFF. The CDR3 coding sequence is TGCGCCAGCAGCTTGGGCAGCCAGCTGAACACTGAAGCTTTCTTT.

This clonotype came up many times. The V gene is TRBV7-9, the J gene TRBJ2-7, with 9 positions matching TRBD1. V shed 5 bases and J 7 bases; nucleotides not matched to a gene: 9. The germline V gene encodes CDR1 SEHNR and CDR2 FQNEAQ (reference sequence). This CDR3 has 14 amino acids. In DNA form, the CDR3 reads TGTGCCAGCAGCAAGGGACAGGGTATCTATGAGCAGTACTTC. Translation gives CASSKGQGIYEQYF.

CDR3 in amino acids: CASSTHTGQSIGTNEKLFF. The CDR3 DNA reads as TGTGCCAGCAGTACTCATACGGGACAGTCAATAGGCACCAATGAAAAACTGTTTTTT. The V and J genes are TRBV6-1 and TRBJ1-4; 7 bases line up with TRBD1. With V trimmed by 5 bases and J by 5 bases, 20 bases remained unmatched. The CDR3 length is 19 residues. Germline V gives CDR1 MNHNS, CDR2 SASEGT.